This T cell receptor (beta chain) was documented in a study of beta chain features in type 1 diabetes. Study background: Researchers looked at some 110 million sorted cells across all samples. Points from the study as a whole: Any HLA-type effect on TCRB rearrangement remained unresolved here. Shorter templates may be favored by PCR, equally so in patients and controls.

This clone was found a few times. Its antigen is unknown. Reverse transcribing all isolated RNA meant expressed TCRB transcripts were sequenced. The method was immunoSEQ multiplex PCR; TCRdb's version includes in-frame clones alone and lacks a portion of them. The profile shows around 280,000 clones, around 7.8% of them singletons. The CDR3 loop spans 11 amino acids. Germline CDR1 reads ENHRY; CDR2 reads SYGVKD. Trimming took 2 bases from V and 5 from J, leaving 2 bases between them. The sample was central memory CD4+ T cells from blood. The J gene is TRBJ2-3, the V gene TRBV10-3; D call uncertain. This clonotype was sampled from a woman aged 18-35 years in good health. CDR3 sequence reads: CAISEGDTQYF. The CDR3 DNA is TGTGCCATCAGTGAGGGAGATACGCAGTATTTT.